This TCR beta chain was documented in a study of cytomegalovirus exposure and HLA in healthy donors. Study-level background: An earlier analysis identified 117 million unique TCR beta sequences in about 190 million T cells.

Deletions cut 3 bases from V and 3 bases from J, with 13 bases between. Germline CDR1 SEHNR, CDR2 FQNEAQ (reference sequence). The CDR3 runs to 15 residues. A multiplex PCR was run with 60 Vbeta primers and 13 Jbeta primers. Profiling relied on immunoSEQ multiplex PCR, and the TCRdb table lists in-frame clones only, not all of them. The sample holds fewer than 250,000 clones, around 80% seen once. Comment on this clone: The antigen remains unidentified.

General study points: Listed as cytomegalovirus-associated were 150 or so TCR beta chains. Sequencing probably produced one cluster of sequence variants that were highly shared.

The specimen sequenced was PBMCs. The rearrangement uses TRBV7-9 and TRBJ2-3; possible D gene TRBD1, 6 bases. This clonotype originated in a young man in good health and CMV-seronegative. The chain's CDR3 is CASSFGSGETDTQYF. CDR3 nucleotide sequence: TGTGCCAGCAGCTTTGGTTCAGGGGAGACAGATACGCAGTATTTT.